The 19 T cell receptor beta chains presented below share a single source sample, sequenced in a study of blood T cell repertoires in COVID-19. Profiled with immunoSEQ multiplex PCR; TCRdb holds only in-frame clones, not every one. Among 200,000 to 250,000 clones listed, roughly 84% were seen once. The sequenced sample was peripheral blood. The receptors shown here come from a man between 25 and 39 years old with active or convalescent COVID-19.

This chain joins TRBV30 and TRBJ2-7; the match to TRBD2 covers 10 bases. CDR1 and CDR2 from the germline V gene are GTSNPN and SVGIG (reference sequence). The CDR3 sequence is 16 residues long. V was clipped by 2 bases and J by 0 bases; unmatched bases: 7. CDR3 loop: CAWSTHSGGFSYEQYF. Here the CDR3 DNA reads TGTGCCTGGAGTACCCATAGCGGGGGGTTCTCCTACGAGCAGTACTTC.

This clone occurred a few times. This chain connects TRBV7-9 to TRBJ2-7, with D possibly TRBD1 on 6 matching bases. V was trimmed by 5 bases and J by 5 bases, leaving 19 bases between them. Germline loops: CDR1 SEHNR, CDR2 FQNEAQ (reference sequence). This CDR3 is 15 amino acids long. CDR3 in DNA: TGTGCCAGCAGCATCAGACAGGATCTTCGGGACGAGCAGTACTTC. Its protein is CASSIRQDLRDEQYF.

The gene calls are TRBV5-1 and TRBJ2-7, with 10 bases that match TRBD1. Germline assignment: CDR1 SGHRS and CDR2 YFSETQ. CDR3 length: 17 amino acids. V was clipped by 0 bases and J by 4 bases; unmatched bases: 10. CDR3 sequence reads: CASSLVGFGTGDYEQYF. The CDR3 nucleotides are TGCGCCAGCAGCTTGGTAGGGTTTGGGACAGGGGATTACGAGCAGTACTTC.

V gene TRBV6-6 combines with J gene TRBJ1-5; 9 bases map to TRBD1. V trimming: 5 bases; J trimming: 4 bases; junction bases outside the gene matches: 9. The CDR3 runs to 16 residues. CDR1 is MNHNY, CDR2 SVGAGI, per germline (reference sequence). The DNA of the CDR3 is TGTGCCAGCAGTCCGACAGGGGGGGGTAATAATCAGCCCCAGCATTTT. It codes for CASSPTGGGNNQPQHF.

The CDR3 DNA reads TGTGCCAGCAGCTACCGGACAGGCCTCAGCACAGATACGCAGTATTTT. As protein: CASSYRTGLSTDTQYF. The chain recombines TRBV5-6 with TRBJ2-3; 7 bases match TRBD1. Germline V gene data show CDR1 as SGHDT and CDR2 as YYEEEE. Losses at the gene ends were 3 bases for V and 0 bases for J; bases not matched to a gene: 7. The CDR3 is 16 residues long.

This clone appeared once. The V call is TRBV4-2, the J call TRBJ2-2, with D unresolved. This CDR3 is built from 13 residues. Germline V gene lookup returns CDR1 LGHNA and CDR2 YNFKEQ. V dropped 1 base and J dropped 6 bases, with 6 bases sitting between them. CDR3 residues: CASSQGAPGELFF. Written as DNA, the CDR3 is TGTGCCAGCAGCCAAGGGGCTCCCGGGGAGCTGTTTTTT.

V is TRBV4-3 and J is TRBJ2-5, with 10 bases that match TRBD1. This CDR3 is built from 14 residues. The V gene's germline CDR1 is LGHNA and CDR2 YSLEER. Trimming cost V 4 bases and J 4 bases; bases outside gene matches: 3. The CDR3 loop reads CASSRRTGGETQYF. CDR3 nucleotides: TGCGCCAGCAGCCGCCGGACAGGGGGAGAGACCCAGTACTTC.

The chain recombines TRBV24-1 with TRBJ1-4; D remains unclear. Trimming removed 4 bases from V and 6 bases from J, with 8 bases in between. This CDR3 has 13 residues. Germline-derived CDR1 and CDR2 are KGHDR and SFDVKD. This chain's CDR3 is CATSDPPHEKLFF. In DNA, the CDR3 is TGTGCCACCAGTGACCCCCCTCATGAAAAACTGTTTTTT.

In DNA, the CDR3 is TGTGCCAGCAGAGAAGTACAGGGCCGCCTCGCTAACTATGGCTACACCTTC. Protein: CASREVQGRLANYGYTF. The chain employs TRBV28 and TRBJ1-2, with D possibly TRBD1 on 6 matching bases. Germline values: CDR1 MDHEN, CDR2 SYDVKM. V lost 6 bases and J 0 bases, leaving 20 bases between the germline ends. CDR3 size: 17 residues.

The genes are TRBV5-4 and TRBJ2-3; 7 bases fit TRBD2. The germline CDR1 and CDR2 sequences are SGHNT and YYREEE (reference sequence). J was trimmed by 2 bases and V by 4 bases; bases with no gene match: 10. The CDR3 contains 16 residues. CDR3 DNA sequence: TGTGCCAGCAGCCCCTCGGCTAGCGGATTCACAGATACGCAGTATTTT. Translating it yields CASSPSASGFTDTQYF. Variable domain in full (rest from reference TRBV5-4 and TRBJ2-3): ETGVTQSPTHLIKTRGQQVTLRCSSQSGHNTVSWYQQALGQGPQFIFQYYREEENGRGNFPPRFSGLQFPNYSSELNVNALELDDSALYLCASSPSASGFTDTQYFGPGTRLTVL.

This sequence joins TRBV28 and TRBJ1-4, with 8 bases that match TRBD1. In germline, CDR1 is MDHEN, CDR2 SYDVKM. The junction had 8 bases not matched to a gene; V was cut back by 5 bases and J by 6 bases. The CDR3 length is 15 residues. CDR3 nucleotide sequence: TGTGCCAGCAGTAATCAGGGGGCACTGGATGAAAAACTGTTTTTT. Residues: CASSNQGALDEKLFF.

V and J are TRBV10-3 and TRBJ1-1, with 8 bases that match TRBD1. The junction had 6 bases not matched to a gene; V was cut back by 4 bases and J by 5 bases. This CDR3 contains 14 residues. The germline V gene encodes CDR1 ENHRY and CDR2 SYGVKD. The CDR3 region is CAISAGQARTEAFF. The CDR3 DNA reads as TGTGCCATCAGTGCGGGACAGGCAAGGACTGAAGCTTTCTTT.

This rearrangement joins TRBV11-2 to TRBJ2-7; D is ambiguous. The CDR3 extends over 13 amino acids. Germline V gene data show CDR1 as SGHAT and CDR2 as FQNNGV. Trimming removed 0 bases at V and 3 bases at J, with 6 bases between. The DNA of the CDR3 is TGTGCCAGCAGCTTAGATTATCGCTACGAGCAGTACTTC. As protein: CASSLDYRYEQYF.

This clone was observed a single time. The genes are TRBV7-9 and TRBJ1-2; 7 bases are a match to TRBD1. The V segment lost 5 bases and the J segment 8 bases; nucleotides outside the gene matches: 11. Germline assignment: CDR1 SEHNR and CDR2 FQNEAQ (reference sequence). CDR3 size: 14 residues. CDR3 residues: CASSLQTGQYGYTF. The CDR3 region has the DNA TGTGCCAGCAGCCTTCAGACAGGGCAATACGGCTACACCTTC. Combining the CDR3 with reference TRBV7-9 and TRBJ1-2 gives the whole variable domain DTGVSQNPRHKITKRGQNVTFRCDPISEHNRLYWYRQTLGQGPEFLTYFQNEAQLEKSRLLSDRFSAERPKGSFSTLEIQRTEQGDSAMYLCASSLQTGQYGYTFGSGTRLTVV.

The J gene is TRBJ1-5, the V gene TRBV5-1, with 7 bases lining up with TRBD1. Germline-derived CDR1 and CDR2 are SGHRS and YFSETQ. J lost 2 bases, V lost 0 bases, and 2 bases had no gene match. The CDR3 is 15 amino acids. The chain's CDR3 is CASSLDGQGNQPQHF. The CDR3 region has the DNA TGCGCCAGCAGCTTGGACGGACAGGGCAATCAGCCCCAGCATTTT.

CDR3 residues: CASRGAPLFNTEAFF. In DNA form, the CDR3 reads TGTGCCAGCAGAGGGGCCCCCCTCTTCAACACTGAAGCTTTCTTT. This chain joins TRBV6-5 and TRBJ1-1; D possibly corresponds to TRBD1 (5 bases). The CDR3 is 15 amino acids. Trimming took 6 bases from V and 2 from J, leaving 16 bases between them. Germline V lookup: CDR1 MNHEY, CDR2 SVGAGI.

J is TRBJ2-5 and V is TRBV7-3, with TRBD1 matching 8 bases. The CDR3 is 15 residues long. V shed 4 bases and J 5 bases; nucleotides not matched to a gene: 9. In germline, CDR1 is SGHTA, CDR2 FQGTGA. Here the CDR3 DNA reads TGTGCCAGCAGCTCCACCGGACAGGGCTTGGAGACCCAGTACTTC. Protein sequence: CASSSTGQGLETQYF.

The genes are TRBV29-1 and TRBJ1-5, with D unclear. The CDR3 runs 13 residues. Germline V gene lookup returns CDR1 SQVTM and CDR2 ANQGSEA. V lost 6 bases and J 7 bases, leaving 16 bases between the germline ends. The CDR3 DNA follows: TGCAGCGTGACCGAGCGGTTGGGACAGCCCCAGCATTTT. This sequence encodes CSVTERLGQPQHF. The complete variable domain, with remaining parts taken from reference TRBV29-1 and TRBJ1-5, reads SAVISQKPSRDICQRGTSLTIQCQVDSQVTMMFWYRQQPGQSLTLIATANQGSEATYESGFVIDKFPISRPNLTFSTLTVSNMSPEDSSIYLCSVTERLGQPQHFGDGTRLSIL.

V gene TRBV7-2 combines with J gene TRBJ2-7; the D gene is possibly TRBD1 (6 bases). Trimming took off 2 bases at V and 3 bases at J, with 11 bases between the two ends. Per the germline V gene, CDR1 is SGHTA and CDR2 is FQGNSA. This CDR3 is built from 14 residues. The CDR3 coding sequence is TGTGCCAGCAGCTTACAGGGGTGGGGCTACGAGCAGTACTTC. Protein product: CASSLQGWGYEQYF.